This TCR beta chain was profiled in a study of T cells after yellow fever vaccination. This clonotype appeared a few times. Its antigen is unknown. General study findings and limits: Contamination of FACS-sorted repertoires by abundant clonotypes from the bulk population could occur.

Universal primer sites and UMIs were introduced during 5'RACE template-switching synthesis of TCR cDNA. TCRdb re-analysed the 5' RACE reads in MiXCR, keeping a single row per CDR3 protein. The sample shows some 150,000 distinct CDR3 sequences, 9.5% to 11% of them seen only once. The V gene's germline CDR1 is MGHRA and CDR2 YSYEKL. V lost 6 bases and J lost 3; bases outside the gene matches: 9. The CDR3 runs 16 residues. Sequenced here: CD8+ T cells sorted from PBMCs, sampled 15 days after the yellow fever booster vaccination. This TCR was recovered from a man younger than 35 who received the YFV17D yellow fever vaccine. The chain uses TRBV4-1 and TRBJ2-1, with TRBD2 identical over 9 bases. The CDR3 protein is CASSPRSSGGYNEQFF. As DNA, the CDR3 is TGCGCCAGCAGTCCTCGAAGTAGCGGGGGCTACAATGAGCAGTTCTTC.